These T cell receptor beta chains were read from a single sample in a study of cytomegalovirus exposure and HLA in healthy donors. TCRdb keeps only in-frame clones here, not all; method: immunoSEQ multiplex PCR. The table includes approximately 100,000 clones, 64% detected once. Sequencing was done on a sample of PBMCs. The receptors were gathered from a man aged 55 to 70 in good health and CMV-seronegative. The CDR3 runs from the conserved cysteine through the conserved F or W. D genes are given only for firm matches. Some rows have no size entry. The others give once, few or many, or a class for an expanded clone.

J gene | clone size | D gene | V gene | CDR3 protein | CDR3 DNA
TRBJ1-2 | . | . | TRBV20-1 | CSARAGDGYTF | TGCAGTGCTAGGGCAGGGGACGGCTACACCTTC
TRBJ1-4 | . | TRBD1 | TRBV5-1 | CASSASWGQTFNEKLFF | TGCGCCAGCAGCGCCAGCTGGGGACAGACCTTTAATGAAAAACTGTTTTTT
TRBJ1-2 | . | TRBD1 | TRBV2 | CASRDGQGFNGYTF | TGTGCCAGCAGGGATGGACAGGGGTTCAACGGCTACACCTTC
TRBJ1-2 | . | TRBD1 | TRBV28 | CASSGTDNGYTF | TGTGCCAGCAGTGGGACAGACAATGGCTACACCTTC
TRBJ1-4 | . | TRBD1 | TRBV6-5 | CASSYSIGGGNEKLFF | TGTGCCAGCAGTTACTCGATAGGGGGCGGTAATGAAAAACTGTTTTTT
TRBJ1-2 | . | . | TRBV19 | CASSTTRQANYGYTF | TGTGCCAGTAGTACAACCCGGCAGGCGAACTATGGCTACACCTTC
TRBJ2-7 | . | . | TRBV23-1 | CASSFRTAYLLAYEQYF | TGCGCCAGCAGCTTTCGTACCGCCTATCTTCTTGCCTACGAGCAGTACTTC
TRBJ2-3 | . | TRBD2 | TRBV12-5 | CASGLGLAGVTDTQYF | TGTGCTAGTGGTTTGGGCCTAGCGGGAGTCACAGATACGCAGTATTTT
TRBJ2-3 | . | . | TRBV5-6 | CASSLDSTDTQYF | TGTGCCAGCAGCTTAGACAGTACAGATACGCAGTATTTT
TRBJ1-6 | few | . | TRBV19 | CASSRTLHF | TGTGCCAGTAGCCGTACCCTCCACTTT
TRBJ1-4 | few | TRBD1 | TRBV27 | CASSLEGQGAAWANEKLFF | TGTGCCAGCAGTCTGGAAGGACAGGGGGCGGCCTGGGCTAATGAAAAACTGTTTTTT
TRBJ1-2 | . | . | TRBV13 | CASSSNRDSTGGYTF | TGTGCCAGCAGCTCGAACCGGGACTCTACGGGGGGCTACACCTTC
TRBJ2-3 | . | . | TRBV5-4 | CASSPSERGSSTDTQYF | TGTGCCAGCAGCCCGTCGGAAAGAGGCTCTAGCACAGATACGCAGTATTTT
TRBJ1-4 | few | . | TRBV11-2 | CASSLPGGLEKLFF | TGTGCCAGCAGCTTACCCGGGGGGTTGGAAAAACTGTTTTTT
TRBJ2-7 | . | TRBD1 | TRBV28 | CASRRTGAYEQYF | TGTGCCAGCAGGCGGACAGGGGCCTACGAGCAGTACTTC
TRBJ2-1 | . | . | TRBV11-1 | CASSWGGTVTEQFF | TGTGCCAGCAGCTGGGGCGGGACAGTTACTGAGCAGTTCTTC
TRBJ2-3 | . | . | TRBV12-5 | CASGLGSFTDTQYF | TGTGCTAGTGGTTTGGGCAGTTTCACAGATACGCAGTATTTT
TRBJ2-2 | . | TRBD2 | TRBV6-4 | CASSRTSGANTGELFF | TGTGCCAGCAGTCGGACTAGCGGGGCCAACACCGGGGAGCTGTTTTTT
TRBJ2-7 | . | . | TRBV10-1 | CASSTQGLGDEQYF | TGCGCCAGCAGCACACAGGGATTGGGGGACGAGCAGTACTTC
TRBJ2-2 | . | . | TRBV7-9 | CASSPTAGGLNTGELFF | TGTGCCAGCAGCCCAACGGCCGGCGGCCTGAACACCGGGGAGCTGTTTTTT
TRBJ2-1 | . | TRBD2 | TRBV10-3 | CAISLFQRGNQNNEQFF | TGTGCCATCAGCCTGTTCCAGCGGGGGAACCAAAACAATGAGCAGTTCTTC
TRBJ1-6 | . | . | TRBV28 | CASSFPSGDSPLHF | TGTGCCAGCAGTTTCCCCTCAGGGGATTCACCCCTCCACTTT
TRBJ2-3 | . | TRBD2 | TRBV5-5 | CASNSGGGRAFLTDTQYF | TGTGCCAGCAATTCTGGGGGCGGGAGGGCCTTCCTAACAGATACGCAGTATTTT
TRBJ1-4 | . | . | TRBV18 | CASSPPGQRDEKLFF | TGTGCCAGCTCACCGCCGGGACAAAGAGACGAAAAACTGTTTTTT
TRBJ1-1 | . | . | TRBV9 | CASSKQNQNTEAFF | TGTGCCAGCAGCAAACAAAACCAGAACACTGAAGCTTTCTTT
TRBJ1-5 | . | TRBD1 | TRBV19 | CASSRGIDQPQHF | TGTGCCAGTAGCAGGGGGATAGATCAGCCCCAGCATTTT
TRBJ2-2 | few | . | TRBV4-1 | CASSRGDAITGELFF | TGCGCCAGCAGCCGCGGGGACGCAATCACCGGGGAGCTGTTTTTT
TRBJ1-1 | few | TRBD1 | TRBV7-9 | CASSPGGLVATRGTEAFF | TGTGCCAGCAGCCCAGGGGGTTTGGTGGCTACAAGGGGCACTGAAGCTTTCTTT
TRBJ1-3 | once | . | TRBV6-1 | CASSATHSGNTIYF | TGTGCCAGCAGTGCGACACACTCTGGAAACACCATATATTTT
TRBJ1-1 | . | . | TRBV21-1 | CASSPPRLDEAFF | TGTGCCAGCAGCCCCCCGAGGCTAGATGAAGCTTTCTTT
TRBJ2-3 | once | TRBD1 | TRBV29-1 | CSAEKGQSDTQYF | TGCAGCGCCGAAAAGGGACAGTCGGATACGCAGTATTTT
TRBJ2-5 | . | TRBD1 | TRBV9 | CASSADAGGFSETQYF | TGTGCCAGCAGCGCCGATGCAGGGGGCTTCTCCGAGACCCAGTACTTC
TRBJ2-5 | . | . | TRBV5-1 | CASSLGPQGETQYF | TGCGCCAGCAGCTTGGGTCCGCAGGGGGAGACCCAGTACTTC
TRBJ1-1 | few | TRBD1 | TRBV14 | CASSRFKTGGGGVYTEAFF | TGTGCCAGCAGCCGGTTCAAAACTGGAGGAGGGGGCGTGTACACTGAAGCTTTCTTT
TRBJ2-3 | . | . | TRBV5-5 | CASSPRGLHTDTQYF | TGTGCCAGCAGCCCCCGGGGACTTCATACAGATACGCAGTATTTT
TRBJ2-3 | few | . | TRBV6-1 | CASSEAGGLAQYF | TGTGCCAGCAGTGAAGCGGGGGGTCTTGCGCAGTATTTT
TRBJ2-6 | . | . | TRBV30 | CAWGTGGANVLTF | TGTGCCTGGGGCACGGGGGGGGCCAACGTCCTGACTTTC
TRBJ1-1 | few | TRBD1 | TRBV25-1 | CASSKRRQGGTTEAFF | TGTGCCAGCAGTAAACGTCGACAGGGGGGGACCACTGAAGCTTTCTTT
TRBJ2-1 | . | TRBD2 | TRBV19 | CATSIPGLAGEGSYNEQFF | TGTGCCACCTCCATACCGGGACTAGCGGGAGAGGGGTCCTACAATGAGCAGTTCTTC
TRBJ2-3 | few | TRBD1 | TRBV2 | CASRAGQGARVADTQYF | TGTGCCAGCAGGGCAGGACAGGGGGCGCGAGTGGCAGATACGCAGTATTTT
TRBJ1-1 | . | . | TRBV7-9 | CASSATVNTEAFF | TGTGCCAGCAGCGCGACAGTTAACACTGAAGCTTTCTTT
TRBJ2-1 | . | TRBD2 | TRBV7-3 | CASSLRGGVGGALGNEQFF | TGTGCCAGCAGCTTAAGGGGGGGGGTCGGAGGGGCCCTCGGGAATGAGCAGTTCTTC
TRBJ2-3 | . | TRBD2 | TRBV10-3 | CAISETSGSTDTQYF | TGTGCCATCAGTGAGACTAGCGGGAGCACAGATACGCAGTATTTT
TRBJ2-7 | . | . | TRBV21-1 | CASSKVPDRAYEQYF | TGTGCCAGCAGCAAAGTCCCGGACAGAGCCTACGAGCAGTACTTC
TRBJ1-4 | . | TRBD1 | TRBV19 | CASSMYRGLGATNEKLFF | TGTGCCAGTAGTATGTACAGGGGATTAGGCGCAACTAATGAAAAACTGTTTTTT
TRBJ2-7 | . | . | TRBV18 | CASSPPSKEPRVEQYF | TGTGCCAGCTCACCACCGAGCAAGGAACCGAGGGTGGAGCAGTACTTC
TRBJ1-1 | . | . | TRBV19 | CASSIPGHLNTEAFF | TGTGCCAGTAGTATTCCCGGACACTTGAACACTGAAGCTTTCTTT
TRBJ2-1 | . | TRBD2 | TRBV10-2 | CASSESMAGRNEQFF | TGCGCCAGCAGTGAGTCGATGGCCGGGAGGAATGAGCAGTTCTTC
TRBJ1-1 | . | . | TRBV28 | CASRTGGDTEAFF | TGTGCCAGCAGAACCGGGGGGGACACTGAAGCTTTCTTT
TRBJ2-1 | . | . | TRBV9 | CASSEAGNEQFF | TGTGCCAGCAGCGAAGCCGGCAATGAGCAGTTCTTC